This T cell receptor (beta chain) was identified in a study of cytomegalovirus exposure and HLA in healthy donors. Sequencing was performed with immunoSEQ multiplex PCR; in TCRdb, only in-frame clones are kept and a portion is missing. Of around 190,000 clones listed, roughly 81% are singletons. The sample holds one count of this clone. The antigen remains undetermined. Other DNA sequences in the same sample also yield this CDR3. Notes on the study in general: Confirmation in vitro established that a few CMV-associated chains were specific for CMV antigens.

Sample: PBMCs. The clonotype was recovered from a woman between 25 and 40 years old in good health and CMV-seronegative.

CDR3 nucleotide sequence: TGTGCCAGCAGCGTAGGGACATCCACAGATACGCAGTATTTT. Its translation is CASSVGTSTDTQYF. This chain joins TRBV9 and TRBJ2-3, with a tentative D call TRBD1 (5 bases). This CDR3 is built from 14 residues. Trimming removed 0 bases at V and 2 bases at J, with 7 bases between. CDR1 is SGDLS, CDR2 YYNGEE, per germline.